These 5 T cell receptor beta chains were sequenced from one sample in a study of cytomegalovirus exposure and HLA in healthy donors (TCRdb year 2017). The library was made by the immunoSEQ multiplex PCR assay. The multiplex PCR relied on a mix of 60 forward primers for TCR Vbeta segments and 13 reverse primers for TCR Jbeta segments. In TCRdb, the immuneACCESS table is reduced to in-frame sequences with V and J assigned. These tables do not hold every clone; where another copy was compared, an unresolved V gene accounts for under half, and the others remain unexplained. In all, the sample holds 95,000 to 150,000 clones, and 74% of those were seen once. The ten largest clones represent 4.2% of the sample. Input material: PBMCs. The origin of the receptors is a woman between 50 and 59 years old in good health and CMV-seropositive.

The chain carries TRBV2 and TRBJ1-4; TRBD1 agrees at 7 bases. This CDR3 is built from 13 residues. V lost 8 bases and J lost 8; bases outside the gene matches: 8. The germline CDR1 and CDR2 sequences are SNHLY and FYNNEI. The CDR3 DNA sequence: TGTGCCAGCGCAAGACAGGGAAGCGAAAAACTGTTTTTT. Translating it yields CASARQGSEKLFF.

This sequence joins TRBV30 and TRBJ2-2; no definite D call. The CDR3 contains 14 residues. The V gene lost 1 base and the J gene lost 4 bases, with 10 bases spanning the gap. CDR1 is GTSNPN, CDR2 SVGIG, per germline (reference sequence). The CDR3 protein is CAWSDFSSTGELFF. CDR3 DNA sequence: TGTGCCTGGAGTGATTTTAGCTCCACCGGGGAGCTGTTTTTT.

This clone was counted a few times. The genes are TRBV19 and TRBJ2-5, with D possibly being TRBD2 (6 bases). Germline CDR1 and CDR2: LNHDA and SQIVND (reference sequence). The CDR3 spans 14 residues. Trimming took 5 bases from V and 1 from J, leaving 11 bases between them. The CDR3 region has the DNA TGTGCCAGTAGTCCGACTAGTACCCAAGAGACCCAGTACTTC. Translating gives CASSPTSTQETQYF.

To note about this clone: This sample includes further DNA sequences coding for the same CDR3. J is TRBJ1-3 and V is TRBV6-5, with no clear D. Trimming removed 0 bases from V and 0 bases from J, with 6 bases in between. The CDR3 has 15 residues. CDR1 is MNHEY, CDR2 SVGAGI, per germline. In DNA, the CDR3 is TGTGCCAGCAGTTACTCGGGGAGCTCTGGAAACACCATATATTTT. This sequence encodes CASSYSGSSGNTIYF.

The J gene is TRBJ1-3, the V gene TRBV18; no firm D call. CDR3 length: 16 amino acids. Germline values: CDR1 KGHSH, CDR2 LQKENI. Trimming removed 1 base at V and 0 bases at J, with 10 bases between. In DNA, the CDR3 is TGTGCCAGCTCACCACAGGACTCTGACTCTGGAAACACCATATATTTT. As protein: CASSPQDSDSGNTIYF.